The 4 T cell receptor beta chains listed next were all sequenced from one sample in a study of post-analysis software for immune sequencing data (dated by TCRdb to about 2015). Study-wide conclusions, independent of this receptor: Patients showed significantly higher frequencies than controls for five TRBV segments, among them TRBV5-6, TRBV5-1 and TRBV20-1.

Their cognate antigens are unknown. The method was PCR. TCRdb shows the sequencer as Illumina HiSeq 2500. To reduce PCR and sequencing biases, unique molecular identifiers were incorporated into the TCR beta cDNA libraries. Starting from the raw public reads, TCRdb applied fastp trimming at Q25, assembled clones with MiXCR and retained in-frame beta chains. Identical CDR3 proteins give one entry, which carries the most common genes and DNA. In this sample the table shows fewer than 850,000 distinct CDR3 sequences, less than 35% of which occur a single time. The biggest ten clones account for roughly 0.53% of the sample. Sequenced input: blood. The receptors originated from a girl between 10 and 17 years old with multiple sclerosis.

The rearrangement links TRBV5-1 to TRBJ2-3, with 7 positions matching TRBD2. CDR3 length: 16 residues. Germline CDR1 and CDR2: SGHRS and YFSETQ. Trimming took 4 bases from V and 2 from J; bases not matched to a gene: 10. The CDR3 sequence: CASSREGPQNTDTQYF. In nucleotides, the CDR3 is TGCGCCAGCAGCAGGGAGGGGCCCCAGAACACAGATACGCAGTATTTT.

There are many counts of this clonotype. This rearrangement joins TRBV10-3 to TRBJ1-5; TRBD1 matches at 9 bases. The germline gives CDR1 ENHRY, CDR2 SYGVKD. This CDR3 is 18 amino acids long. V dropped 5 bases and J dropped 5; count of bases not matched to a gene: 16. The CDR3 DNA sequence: TGTGCCATCAGTACCGGGACAGGGTTAGGATCCCCGTATCAGCCCCAGCATTTT. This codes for CAISTGTGLGSPYQPQHF.

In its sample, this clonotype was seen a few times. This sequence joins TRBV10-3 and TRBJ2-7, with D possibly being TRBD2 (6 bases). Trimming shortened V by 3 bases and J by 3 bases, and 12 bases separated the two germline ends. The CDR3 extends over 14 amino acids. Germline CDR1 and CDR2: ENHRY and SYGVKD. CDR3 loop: CAISDRDWLYEQYF. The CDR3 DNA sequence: TGTGCCATCAGTGACCGGGACTGGCTCTACGAGCAGTACTTC.

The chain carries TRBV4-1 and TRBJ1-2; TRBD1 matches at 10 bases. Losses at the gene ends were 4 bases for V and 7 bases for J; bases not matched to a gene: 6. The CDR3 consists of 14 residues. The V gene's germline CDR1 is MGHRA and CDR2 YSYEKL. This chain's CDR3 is CASSPRGQGGGYTF. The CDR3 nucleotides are TGCGCCAGCAGCCCCCGAGGACAGGGGGGTGGCTACACCTTC.